Reported below is one T cell receptor beta chain. The antigen remains undetermined. A junction boundary mismatches the germline segment, possibly from a read error. These data are taken from a study of cytomegalovirus exposure and HLA in healthy donors. PCR primers comprised 60 Vbeta and 13 Jbeta primers. Profiling relied on immunoSEQ multiplex PCR, and the TCRdb table lists in-frame clones only, not all of them. The profile covers around 99,000 clones, with just under 70% appearing a single time and roughly 5.5% taken by the ten largest. General study points: HLA alleles were associated with around 17,000 TCR beta sequences in a later analysis at 0.05 false discovery rate. A cluster of highly shared sequence variants was likely a sequencing artifact.

Germline V lookup: CDR1 SGHNT, CDR2 YENEEA. CDR3 size: 16 residues. The sequencing sample was made of PBMCs. The TCR comes from a woman aged 70 to 79 in good health and CMV-seropositive. V and J are TRBV11-3 and TRBJ2-7, with TRBD2 as a possible D gene (6 bases). CDR3 sequence: CASSSPLGLPSHEQYF. Here the CDR3 DNA reads TGTGCCAGCAGCTCCCCCCTGGGACTTCCCTCCCACGAGCAGTACTTC.